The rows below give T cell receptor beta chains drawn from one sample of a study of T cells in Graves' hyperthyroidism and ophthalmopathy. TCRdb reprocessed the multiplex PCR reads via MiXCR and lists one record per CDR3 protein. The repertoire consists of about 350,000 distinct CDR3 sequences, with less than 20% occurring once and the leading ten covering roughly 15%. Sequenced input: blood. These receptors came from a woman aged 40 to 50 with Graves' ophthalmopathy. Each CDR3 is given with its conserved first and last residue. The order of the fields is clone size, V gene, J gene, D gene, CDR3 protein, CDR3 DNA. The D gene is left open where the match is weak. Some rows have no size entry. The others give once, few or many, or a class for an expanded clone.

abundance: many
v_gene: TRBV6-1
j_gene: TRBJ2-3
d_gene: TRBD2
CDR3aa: CASSRGLAGGTDTQYF
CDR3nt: TGTGCCAGCAGTCGGGGACTAGCGGGAGGCACAGATACGCAGTATTTT

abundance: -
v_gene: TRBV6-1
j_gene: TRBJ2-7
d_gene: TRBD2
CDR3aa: CASSGLAVSYEQYF
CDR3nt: TGTGCCAGCAGCGGACTAGCGGTTTCCTACGAGCAGTACTTC

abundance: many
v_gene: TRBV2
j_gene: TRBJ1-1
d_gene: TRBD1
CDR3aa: CASNLDRGNTEAFF
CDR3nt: TGTGCCAGCAACCTGGACAGGGGCAACACTGAAGCTTTCTTT

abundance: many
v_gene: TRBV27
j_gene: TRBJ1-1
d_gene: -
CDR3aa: CASSLSMEATEAFF
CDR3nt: TGTGCCAGCAGTTTATCGATGGAGGCCACTGAAGCTTTCTTT

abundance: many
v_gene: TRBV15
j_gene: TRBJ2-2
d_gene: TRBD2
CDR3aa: CATRQGLVGTGELFF
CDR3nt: TGTGCCACCAGGCAAGGACTAGTGGGCACCGGGGAGCTGTTTTTT

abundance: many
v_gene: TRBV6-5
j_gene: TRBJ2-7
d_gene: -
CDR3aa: CASSYRGGDYEQYF
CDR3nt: TGTGCCAGCAGTTACCGAGGCGGAGACTACGAGCAGTACTTC

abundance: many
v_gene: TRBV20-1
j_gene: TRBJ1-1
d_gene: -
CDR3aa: CSARTGRGTEAFF
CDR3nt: TGCAGTGCCCGAACGGGGAGGGGTACTGAAGCTTTCTTT

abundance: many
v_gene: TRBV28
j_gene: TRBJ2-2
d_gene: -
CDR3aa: CASRDRDSLGELFF
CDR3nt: TGTGCCAGCAGGGACCGGGACTCTCTAGGGGAGCTGTTTTTT

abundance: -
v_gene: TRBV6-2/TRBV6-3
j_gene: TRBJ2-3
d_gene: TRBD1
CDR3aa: CASSRTGTEQDTQYF
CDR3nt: TGTGCCAGCAGCCGGACAGGGACCGAACAAGATACGCAGTATTTT

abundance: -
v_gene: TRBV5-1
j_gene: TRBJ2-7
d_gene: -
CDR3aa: CASSPGASTYEQYF
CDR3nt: TGCGCCAGCAGCCCGGGGGCGAGCACCTACGAGCAGTACTTC

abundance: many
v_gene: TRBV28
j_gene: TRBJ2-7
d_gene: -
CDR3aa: CASRLRSADSYEQYF
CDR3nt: TGTGCCAGCAGGTTAAGGAGCGCAGACTCCTACGAGCAGTACTTC

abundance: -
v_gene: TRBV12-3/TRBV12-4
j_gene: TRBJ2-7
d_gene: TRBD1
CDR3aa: CASSRTGTGTEQYF
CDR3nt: TGTGCCAGCAGCCGAACCGGGACAGGGACCGAGCAGTACTTC

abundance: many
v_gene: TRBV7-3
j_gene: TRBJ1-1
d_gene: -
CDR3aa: CASSLDSSRNTEAFF
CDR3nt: TGTGCCAGCAGCCTGGACAGCTCTCGGAACACTGAAGCTTTCTTT

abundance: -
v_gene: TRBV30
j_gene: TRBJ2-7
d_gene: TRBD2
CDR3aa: CAWSVGGSVDEQYF
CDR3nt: TGCGCCTGGAGTGTCGGCGGGAGCGTAGACGAGCAGTACTTC

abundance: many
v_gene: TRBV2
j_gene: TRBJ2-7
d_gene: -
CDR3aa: CASSGTRAISYEQYF
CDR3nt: TGTGCCAGCAGTGGGACCCGGGCTATCTCCTACGAGCAGTACTTC

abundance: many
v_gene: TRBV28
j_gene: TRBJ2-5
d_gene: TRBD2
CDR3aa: CASRSSRGGRSGTQYF
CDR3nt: TGTGCCAGCAGGTCGTCTCGGGGGGGGCGATCGGGGACCCAGTACTTC

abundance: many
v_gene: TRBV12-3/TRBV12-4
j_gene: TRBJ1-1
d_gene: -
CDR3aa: CASSLKGGNTEAFF
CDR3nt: TGTGCCAGCAGTTTAAAGGGTGGCAACACTGAAGCTTTCTTT

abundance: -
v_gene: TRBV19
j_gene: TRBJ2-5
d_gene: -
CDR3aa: CASGLWETQYF
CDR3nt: TGTGCCAGCGGGTTGTGGGAGACCCAGTACTTC

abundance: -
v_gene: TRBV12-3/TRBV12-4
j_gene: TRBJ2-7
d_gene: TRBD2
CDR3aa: CASSSGGGAYEQYF
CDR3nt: TGTGCCAGCAGCTCTGGGGGGGGAGCCTACGAGCAGTACTTC

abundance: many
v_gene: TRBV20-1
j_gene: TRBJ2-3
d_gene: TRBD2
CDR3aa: CSARDYSSGRLDTQYF
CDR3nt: TGCAGTGCTAGAGATTATTCTAGCGGGAGGCTAGATACGCAGTATTTT

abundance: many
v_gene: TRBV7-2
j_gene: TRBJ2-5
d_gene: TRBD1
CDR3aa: CASSLVAGTGETQYF
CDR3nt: TGTGCCAGCAGCTTAGTGGCCGGGACAGGGGAGACCCAGTACTTC

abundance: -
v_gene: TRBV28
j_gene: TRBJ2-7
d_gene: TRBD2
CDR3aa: CASSLSGGALSYEQYF
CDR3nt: TGTGCCAGCAGTTTATCGGGGGGAGCGCTTTCCTACGAGCAGTACTTC

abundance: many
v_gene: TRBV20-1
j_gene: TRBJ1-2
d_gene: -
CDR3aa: CSAKTLTYGYTF
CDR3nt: TGCAGTGCCAAGACATTGACCTATGGCTACACCTTC

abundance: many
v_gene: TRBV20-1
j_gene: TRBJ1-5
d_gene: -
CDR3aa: CSARPFKGSQPQHF
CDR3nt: TGCAGTGCTAGACCATTTAAAGGGAGTCAGCCCCAGCATTTT

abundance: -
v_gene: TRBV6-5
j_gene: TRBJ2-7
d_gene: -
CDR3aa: CASSYEGGYDYEQYF
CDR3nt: TGTGCCAGCAGTTACGAGGGCGGATATGACTACGAGCAGTACTTC

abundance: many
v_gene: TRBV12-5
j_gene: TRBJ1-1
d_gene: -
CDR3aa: CASGFHGNTEAFF
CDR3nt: TGTGCTAGTGGTTTTCATGGGAACACTGAAGCTTTCTTT

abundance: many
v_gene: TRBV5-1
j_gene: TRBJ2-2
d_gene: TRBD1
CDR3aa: CASSLQGTTNTGELFF
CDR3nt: TGCGCCAGCAGCTTACAGGGGACCACGAACACCGGGGAGCTGTTTTTT

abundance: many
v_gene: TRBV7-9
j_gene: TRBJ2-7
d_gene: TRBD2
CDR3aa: CASRKGLAGGEQYF
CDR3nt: TGTGCCAGCAGGAAAGGACTAGCGGGAGGCGAGCAGTACTTC

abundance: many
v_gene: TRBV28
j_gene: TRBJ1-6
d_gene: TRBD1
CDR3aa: CASRDTTGVGSPLHF
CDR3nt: TGTGCCAGCAGGGATACGACAGGGGTCGGATCACCCCTCCACTTT

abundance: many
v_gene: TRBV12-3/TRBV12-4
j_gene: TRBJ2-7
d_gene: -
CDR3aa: CASSLLPEEQYF
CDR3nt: TGTGCCAGCAGTTTACTCCCAGAAGAGCAGTACTTC

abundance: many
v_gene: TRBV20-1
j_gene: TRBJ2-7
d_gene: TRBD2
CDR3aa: CSARPRLADYEQYF
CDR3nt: TGCAGTGCTAGACCGCGACTAGCGGATTACGAGCAGTACTTC

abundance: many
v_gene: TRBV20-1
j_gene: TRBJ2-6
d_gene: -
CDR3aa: CSARDLGTNVLTF
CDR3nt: TGCAGTGCTAGAGATTTGGGGACCAACGTCCTGACTTTC

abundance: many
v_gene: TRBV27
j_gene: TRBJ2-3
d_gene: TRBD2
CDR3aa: CASSSWTSGRAVTQYF
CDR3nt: TGTGCCAGCAGTAGCTGGACTAGCGGGAGGGCGGTTACGCAGTATTTT

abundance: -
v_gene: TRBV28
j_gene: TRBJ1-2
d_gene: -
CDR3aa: CASSLTGRTGYTF
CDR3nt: TGTGCCAGCAGTTTAACAGGGCGAACAGGCTACACCTTC

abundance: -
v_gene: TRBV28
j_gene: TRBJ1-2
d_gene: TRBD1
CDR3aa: CASSVRTGYGYTF
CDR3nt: TGTGCCAGCAGTGTAAGGACAGGCTATGGCTACACCTTC

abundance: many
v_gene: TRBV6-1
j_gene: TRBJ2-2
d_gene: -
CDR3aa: CASSEPGPGQTGELFF
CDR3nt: TGTGCCAGCAGTGAACCGGGTCCAGGGCAAACCGGGGAGCTGTTTTTT

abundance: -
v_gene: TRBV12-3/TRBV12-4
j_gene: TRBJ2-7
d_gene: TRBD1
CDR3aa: CASSFRGQGYNEQYF
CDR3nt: TGTGCCAGCAGTTTTAGGGGACAGGGGTACAACGAGCAGTACTTC

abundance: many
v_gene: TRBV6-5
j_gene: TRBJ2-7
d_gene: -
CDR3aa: CASSYSDGTYEQYF
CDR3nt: TGTGCCAGCAGTTACTCGGACGGAACATACGAGCAGTACTTC

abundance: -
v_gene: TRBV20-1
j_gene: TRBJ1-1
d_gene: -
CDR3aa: CSARGVTTEAFF
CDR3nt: TGCAGTGCTCGAGGGGTGACCACTGAAGCTTTCTTT

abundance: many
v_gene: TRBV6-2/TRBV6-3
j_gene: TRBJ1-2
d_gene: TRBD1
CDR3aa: CASSSHQDRSNYGYTF
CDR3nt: TGTGCCAGCAGTTCTCACCAGGACAGGTCTAACTATGGCTACACCTTC

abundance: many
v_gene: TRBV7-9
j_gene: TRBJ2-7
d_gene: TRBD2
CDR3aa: CASSPSGLGPYEQYF
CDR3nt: TGTGCCAGCAGCCCATCGGGACTAGGGCCCTACGAGCAGTACTTC

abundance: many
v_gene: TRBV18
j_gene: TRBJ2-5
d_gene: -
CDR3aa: CASSPKIHQETQYF
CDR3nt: TGTGCCAGCTCACCGAAGATCCACCAAGAGACCCAGTACTTC

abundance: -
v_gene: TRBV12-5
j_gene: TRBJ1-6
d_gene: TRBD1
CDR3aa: CASGLGGLDSPLHF
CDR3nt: TGTGCTAGTGGTTTAGGGGGCCTGGATTCACCCCTCCACTTT

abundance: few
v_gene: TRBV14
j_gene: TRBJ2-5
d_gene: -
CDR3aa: CASSQGPTQYF
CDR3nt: TGTGCCAGCAGCCAGGGCCCGACCCAGTACTTC

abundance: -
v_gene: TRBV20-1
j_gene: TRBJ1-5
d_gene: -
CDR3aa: CSARDGSRVGQPQHF
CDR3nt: TGCAGTGCTAGAGATGGGTCCAGGGTAGGTCAGCCCCAGCATTTT

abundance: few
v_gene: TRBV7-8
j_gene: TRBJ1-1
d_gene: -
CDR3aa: CASSSRFFNTEAFF
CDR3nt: TGTGCCAGCAGCTCTAGGTTTTTCAACACTGAAGCTTTCTTT

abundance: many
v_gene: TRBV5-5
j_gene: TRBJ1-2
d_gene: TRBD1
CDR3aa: CASSPPDRGYGYTF
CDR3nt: TGTGCCAGCAGCCCCCCGGACAGGGGCTATGGCTACACCTTC